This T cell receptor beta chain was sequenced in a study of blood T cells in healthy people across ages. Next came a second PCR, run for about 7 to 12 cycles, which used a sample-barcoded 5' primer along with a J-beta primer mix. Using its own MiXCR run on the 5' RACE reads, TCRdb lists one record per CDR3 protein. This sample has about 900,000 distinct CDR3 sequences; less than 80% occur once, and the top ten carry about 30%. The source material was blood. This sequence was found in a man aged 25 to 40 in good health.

The CDR3, as DNA: TGTGCCACCGCCCCTCTAGACAGATACAATGAGCAGTTCTTC. The encoded protein is CATAPLDRYNEQFF. V and J are TRBV19 and TRBJ2-1; maybe TRBD1 (5 bases). This CDR3 is built from 14 residues. The V gene's germline CDR1 is LNHDA and CDR2 SQIVND (reference sequence). The germline V and J ends were trimmed by 10 bases and 4 bases, with 17 bases remaining between them.